Each of the 27 T cell receptor beta chains below was sequenced from the same sample in a study of cytomegalovirus exposure and HLA in healthy donors (dated 2017 in TCRdb). The library was made by the immunoSEQ multiplex PCR assay. For the multiplex PCR, a mixture combining 60 forward primers for TCR Vbeta segments and 13 reverse primers for TCR Jbeta segments was used. The immuneACCESS repertoire file appears here via TCRdb, limited to in-frame rearrangements. These files lack a portion of the clones; in checked studies, under half of the deficit traces to unresolved V genes, and the cause of the others is not known. This specimen's table enumerates around 100,000 clones. The ten most abundant clones make up 6.5% to 7% of the sample. Sequenced sample: PBMCs. These receptors were taken from a man aged 35-49 years in good health and CMV-seropositive.

The V call is TRBV18, the J call TRBJ1-5; D is possibly TRBD1 (6 bases). Trimming took off 6 bases at V and 4 bases at J, with 10 bases between the two ends. Germline loops: CDR1 KGHSH, CDR2 LQKENI. The CDR3 has 13 amino acids. The CDR3, as DNA: TGTGCCAGCTCTCCCGACAGGAATCAGCCCCAGCATTTT. Its protein product is CASSPDRNQPQHF.

The chain carries TRBV29-1 and TRBJ1-2; the D is unclear. Germline V CDR1 and CDR2: SQVTM, ANQGSEA. V was clipped by 4 bases and J by 4 bases, with 13 bases between them. The CDR3 consists of 13 residues. For the CDR3, the DNA is TGCAGCGTTGGTCCCGACATTCTCTATGGCTACACCTTC. This gives the protein CSVGPDILYGYTF.

This rearrangement joins TRBV29-1 to TRBJ2-7, with unresolved D. Trimming pared 6 bases from V and 2 bases from J, leaving 11 bases between. This CDR3 is built from 12 residues. From germline, CDR1 is SQVTM and CDR2 ANQGSEA. The CDR3 DNA reads as TGCAGCGTCTACGACACTGCCTACGAGCAGTACTTC. This sequence encodes CSVYDTAYEQYF.

J is TRBJ1-1 and V is TRBV19; weak D call: TRBD1 (5 bases). The CDR3 is 13 amino acids. Germline CDR1 is LNHDA and CDR2 is SQIVND (reference sequence). V was pared by 3 bases and J by 4 bases, with 9 bases between. CDR3 in DNA: TGTGCCAGTAGTATTGTTCAGGGCACTGAAGCTTTCTTT. Translating it yields CASSIVQGTEAFF.

The CDR3 protein is CASSILRGQTWNQPQHF. The CDR3 region has the DNA TGTGCCAGTAGTATCCTAAGAGGACAGACATGGAATCAGCCCCAGCATTTT. The gene calls are TRBV19 and TRBJ1-5; a weak D match, TRBD1 (6 bases). V shed 3 bases and J shed 4 bases, with 19 bases lying between them. This CDR3 has 17 residues. The germline gives CDR1 LNHDA, CDR2 SQIVND (reference sequence).

V and J are TRBV2 and TRBJ2-5, with a weak D call TRBD2 (5 bases). CDR1 is SNHLY, CDR2 FYNNEI, per germline. This CDR3 region has 12 residues. Trimming cost V 7 bases and J 7 bases, with 13 bases left between them. The CDR3 reads CASKKEAGTQYF. CDR3 coding DNA: TGTGCCAGCAAGAAGGAGGCGGGGACCCAGTACTTC. Full variable domain (outside the CDR3, taken from reference TRBV2 and TRBJ2-5): EPEVTQTPSHQVTQMGQEVILRCVPISNHLYFYWYRQILGQKVEFLVSFYNNEISEKSEIFDDQFSVERPDGSNFTLKIRSTKLEDSAMYFCASKKEAGTQYFGPGTRLLVL.

The chain couples TRBV25-1 to TRBJ2-1; 9 bases are shared with TRBD2. From germline, CDR1 is MGHDK and CDR2 SYGVNS. The junction had 7 bases not matched to a gene; V was cut back by 3 bases and J by 7 bases. This CDR3 is 15 amino acids long. CDR3 sequence: CASSDRLAGRNEQFF. In DNA form, the CDR3 reads TGTGCCAGCAGTGATCGGCTAGCGGGACGGAATGAGCAGTTCTTC.

This chain uses TRBV5-1 with TRBJ1-4; D call uncertain. The ends were cut back, 2 bases at V and 0 bases at J, with 8 bases in the middle. Germline assignment: CDR1 SGHRS and CDR2 YFSETQ. The CDR3 runs 15 residues. Written as DNA, the CDR3 is TGCGCCAGCAGCTTCGTAGAGGCAACTAATGAAAAACTGTTTTTT. Translated: CASSFVEATNEKLFF.

The chain employs TRBV10-1 and TRBJ2-2; TRBD1 matches 8 bases. This CDR3 is 16 amino acids long. Germline assignment: CDR1 WNHNN and CDR2 SYGVQD (reference sequence). V dropped 2 bases and J dropped 0; count of bases not matched to a gene: 2. The DNA for the CDR3 is TGCGCCAGCAGTGAGCGGGACAGGCCGAACACCGGGGAGCTGTTTTTT. The encoded protein is CASSERDRPNTGELFF.

The chain joins TRBV19 to TRBJ2-2; a weak D match, TRBD1 (6 bases). CDR1 is LNHDA, CDR2 SQIVND, per germline (reference sequence). V lost 7 bases, J lost 1 base, and 16 bases lay in between. The CDR3 consists of 16 residues. This chain's CDR3 is CASTPLTGLNTGELFF. CDR3 bases: TGTGCCAGTACCCCCCTGACAGGATTGAACACCGGGGAGCTGTTTTTT. The complete variable domain, with remaining parts taken from reference TRBV19 and TRBJ2-2, reads DGGITQSPKYLFRKEGQNVTLSCEQNLNHDAMYWYRQDPGQGLRLIYYSQIVNDFQKGDIAEGYSVSREKKESFPLTVTSAQKNPTAFYLCASTPLTGLNTGELFFGEGSRLTVL.

This chain uses TRBV6-5 with TRBJ2-5; TRBD2 agrees at 10 bases. Per the germline V gene, CDR1 is MNHEY and CDR2 is SVGAGI. This CDR3 region has 14 residues. Trimming removed 6 bases from V and 11 bases from J; junction bases left unmatched: 12. The CDR3 DNA is TGTGCCAGCAGGCGGGGACTAGCGTTCAAGCAGCAGTACTTC. Translating gives CASRRGLAFKQQYF.

The V call is TRBV19, the J call TRBJ1-2; D call uncertain. The V gene lost 7 bases and the J gene lost 2 bases, with 8 bases spanning the gap. The germline V gene has CDR1 LNHDA and CDR2 SQIVND (reference sequence). The CDR3 is 12 amino acids. The CDR3 DNA reads TGTGCCAGTACGGGAGGGAACTATGGCTACACCTTC. Residues: CASTGGNYGYTF.

The chain is built from TRBV4-3 and TRBJ2-5; 8 nucleotides line up with TRBD2. With 1 base clipped from V and 5 bases from J, the junction kept 9 bases outside the gene matches. This CDR3 region has 16 residues. The germline CDR1 and CDR2 sequences are LGHNA and YSLEER. The CDR3 protein is CASSQATGGLTETQYF. The DNA for the CDR3 is TGCGCCAGCAGCCAAGCGACGGGAGGGCTAACTGAGACCCAGTACTTC.

V usage is TRBV28 and J usage is TRBJ2-5; D may be TRBD1 (6 bases). V was clipped by 7 bases and J by 0 bases, with 18 bases between them. The CDR3 is 16 residues long. Germline values: CDR1 MDHEN, CDR2 SYDVKM. The CDR3: CASNFTGFGYQETQYF. Written as DNA, the CDR3 is TGTGCCAGCAATTTCACAGGGTTCGGGTACCAAGAGACCCAGTACTTC.

This chain connects TRBV27 to TRBJ1-1; weak D call: TRBD1 (6 bases). V was trimmed by 7 bases and J by 1 base, leaving 13 bases between them. Germline CDR1 and CDR2: MNHEY and SMNVEV (reference sequence). The CDR3 is 14 residues long. CDR3 sequence (DNA): TGTGCCAGCATGCAGGGGTCCTCGAACACTGAAGCTTTCTTT. This gives the protein CASMQGSSNTEAFF.

The chain links TRBV7-9 to TRBJ1-3; D is unclear. Germline V gene lookup returns CDR1 SEHNR and CDR2 FQNEAQ (reference sequence). V was pared by 6 bases and J by 1 base, with 10 bases between. This CDR3 spans 14 amino acids. The CDR3 DNA follows: TGTGCCAGCAGTTTCGGGGAATCTGGAAACACCATATATTTT. The encoded protein is CASSFGESGNTIYF.

This sequence joins TRBV9 and TRBJ2-1; TRBD2 matches 7 bases. The V segment lost 0 bases and the J segment 9 bases; nucleotides outside the gene matches: 6. The CDR3 length is 14 residues. Germline V gene sequence: CDR1 SGDLS, CDR2 YYNGEE. As DNA, the CDR3 is TGTGCCAGCAGCGTAGGGACTAGTTCCGTTGAGCAGTTCTTC. This codes for CASSVGTSSVEQFF.

The chain carries TRBV19 and TRBJ2-3; 11 bases match TRBD2. The germline CDR1 and CDR2 sequences are LNHDA and SQIVND (reference sequence). Trimming removed 5 bases from V and 2 bases from J; junction bases left unmatched: 6. This CDR3 contains 16 residues. The CDR3 spells CASSSRLAGITDTQYF. The CDR3 DNA reads as TGTGCCAGTAGTTCCCGACTAGCGGGGATCACAGATACGCAGTATTTT. Using reference TRBV19 and TRBJ2-3 for the parts outside the CDR3, the full variable domain is DGGITQSPKYLFRKEGQNVTLSCEQNLNHDAMYWYRQDPGQGLRLIYYSQIVNDFQKGDIAEGYSVSREKKESFPLTVTSAQKNPTAFYLCASSSRLAGITDTQYFGPGTRLTVL.

J is TRBJ2-1 and V is TRBV28; 13 positions agree with TRBD2. V gave up 10 bases and J gave up 3 bases; unmatched junction bases: 6. Per the germline V gene, CDR1 is MDHEN and CDR2 is SYDVKM. The CDR3 is 15 residues long. CDR3 loop: CATSRLAGGYNEQFF. In nucleotides, the CDR3 is TGTGCCACCAGCCGACTAGCGGGAGGCTACAATGAGCAGTTCTTC.

The rearrangement joins TRBV5-1 to TRBJ2-5, with a weak D call TRBD1 (6 bases). With the DNA end fitting TRBJ2-7 better, the J assignment may be wrong. This CDR3 is 15 amino acids long. Germline CDR1 is SGHRS and CDR2 is YFSETQ. The chain's CDR3 is CASSPTDSRYYEQYF. Here the CDR3 DNA reads TGCGCCAGCAGCCCTACGGACAGTCGCTACTACGAGCAGTACTTC.

The chain is built from TRBV7-9 and TRBJ1-3; tentative D call: TRBD1 (5 bases). CDR1 and CDR2 from the germline V gene are SEHNR and FQNEAQ (reference sequence). The CDR3 consists of 15 residues. Trimming took 4 bases from V and 4 from J, leaving 14 bases between them. The CDR3 nucleotides are TGTGCCAGCAGCTACTTAACAGGTTCAGGAAACACCATATATTTT. As protein: CASSYLTGSGNTIYF.

The CDR3 nucleotides read TGTGCCAGTAGTATAGGAGGGAACTCCTACGAGCAGTACTTC. Translation: CASSIGGNSYEQYF. The chain links TRBV19 to TRBJ2-7, with D tentatively TRBD2 (5 bases). From germline, CDR1 is LNHDA and CDR2 SQIVND (reference sequence). CDR3 length: 14 residues. The germline V and J ends were trimmed by 1 base and 0 bases, with 7 bases remaining between them.

The chain couples TRBV5-1 to TRBJ2-1; 7 positions agree with TRBD2. Per the germline V gene, CDR1 is SGHRS and CDR2 is YFSETQ. The junction had 11 bases not matched to a gene; V was cut back by 0 bases and J by 8 bases. The CDR3 is made up of 16 amino acids. The DNA for the CDR3 is TGCGCCAGCAGCTTGGGACTAGCTTTCGGCTATGATGAGCAGTTCTTC. It translates to CASSLGLAFGYDEQFF.

The chain combines TRBV4-1 with TRBJ2-5; tentatively, D is TRBD1 (6 bases). The better agreement between TRBJ2-7 and the DNA end casts doubt on the J call. Germline assignment: CDR1 MGHRA and CDR2 YSYEKL. The CDR3 is 14 amino acids. CDR3 coding DNA: TGCGCCAGCAGCCACAGACAGGATGCTTACGAGCAGTACTTC. Residues: CASSHRQDAYEQYF.

The chain joins TRBV29-1 to TRBJ2-3, with no clear D. The CDR3 has 12 residues. The V end was cut by 5 bases, the J end by 1 base, with 7 bases between. Germline CDR1 SQVTM, CDR2 ANQGSEA. In nucleotides, the CDR3 is TGCAGCGTTCGAGGCGGCACAGATACGCAGTATTTT. Amino acid sequence: CSVRGGTDTQYF.

The genes are TRBV5-6 and TRBJ1-2; 7 bases fit TRBD1. V was pared by 5 bases and J by 3 bases, with 7 bases of the junction left unmatched. CDR3 size: 14 residues. CDR1 is SGHDT and CDR2 is YYEEEE in the germline V gene. CDR3 DNA sequence: TGTGCCAGCAGTTATGACAGGGCCGACTATGGCTACACCTTC. Its translation is CASSYDRADYGYTF.

V usage is TRBV29-1 and J usage is TRBJ2-5; D not resolved. Germline assignment: CDR1 SQVTM and CDR2 ANQGSEA. Trimming removed 4 bases at V and 2 bases at J, with 8 bases between. The CDR3 is made up of 12 amino acids. CDR3 amino acids: CSVGTTQETQYF. Here the CDR3 DNA reads TGCAGCGTTGGTACTACACAAGAGACCCAGTACTTC.